This T cell receptor (beta chain) was sequenced for a study of T cells in Graves' hyperthyroidism and ophthalmopathy. Study observations and caveats: Clonotypes that were expanded in thyroid above 0.001 mostly appeared in blood too. A model of 13 V-J features distinguished ophthalmopathy from stable hyperthyroidism.

Diagnosis rested on symptoms, serum thyroxine and TRAb, thyroid ultrasound, and orbital computed tomography. What was amplified from RNA transcripts were TCR beta CDR3 regions. Using the HTBI primer set, a first-round RT-PCR was run on the TCR CDR3. TCRdb analysed the multiplex PCR reads with MiXCR anew, one entry per CDR3 protein. In the table there are some 580,000 distinct CDR3 sequences, 15% to 20% of which are singletons. Details on this clonotype: Its matching antigen is unknown. The junction differs from germline at one of its ends, possibly a read error.

The sample taken for sequencing was blood. The sequence came from a woman aged 40 to 50 with Graves' ophthalmopathy.

The CDR3 is CAISLDLDRGDTEAFF. In DNA, the CDR3 is TGCGCCATCAGCTTAGACCTGGACAGGGGGGACACTGAAGCTTTCTTT. This chain links TRBV5-1 with TRBJ1-1; 10 bases align to TRBD1. From germline, CDR1 is SGHRS and CDR2 YFSETQ. This CDR3 spans 16 amino acids. Filled out from reference TRBV5-1 and TRBJ1-1, the complete variable domain reads KAGVTQTPRYLIKTRGQQVTLSCSPISGHRSVSWYQQTPGQGLQFLFEYFSETQRNKGNFPGRFSGRQFSNSRSEMNVSTLELGDSALYLCAISLDLDRGDTEAFFGQGTRLTVV.